The 24 T cell receptor beta chains presented below share a single source sample, sequenced in a study of blood T cell repertoires in COVID-19. Sequencing was performed with immunoSEQ multiplex PCR; in TCRdb, only in-frame clones are kept and a portion is missing. The data hold about 220,000 clones, with about 80% observed a single time. Input material: peripheral blood. These TCRs come from a woman in her sixties or seventies with acute or convalescent COVID-19.

This chain links TRBV28 with TRBJ2-7; a weak D match, TRBD2 (6 bases). The V gene's germline CDR1 is MDHEN and CDR2 SYDVKM. V shed 5 bases and J shed 0 bases, with 17 bases lying between them. The CDR3 loop spans 16 amino acids. CDR3 nucleotide sequence: TGTGCCAGCAGTCGCCTCGGGACTTTTATCTCCTACGAGCAGTACTTC. It is translated as CASSRLGTFISYEQYF.

The rearrangement links TRBV2 to TRBJ1-5, with 8 bases identical to TRBD1. The V and J ends lost 5 bases and 0 bases, in that order; junction bases with no gene match: 15. Germline CDR1 reads SNHLY; CDR2 reads FYNNEI. CDR3 length equals 19 residues. In DNA, the CDR3 is TGTGCCAGCAGTCCCAACCTCGGGGCAGGGGGCTATAGCAATCAGCCCCAGCATTTT. Translated, it gives CASSPNLGAGGYSNQPQHF.

The rearrangement links TRBV13 to TRBJ1-2; 7 bases are shared with TRBD1. The V segment lost 5 bases and the J segment 3 bases; nucleotides outside the gene matches: 15. Germline V gene sequence: CDR1 PRHDT, CDR2 FYEKMQ (reference sequence). The CDR3 has 17 residues. CDR3 in DNA: TGTGCCAGCAGCCCCAGCGACCCAGACAGGGACTACTATGGCTACACCTTC. Amino acids: CASSPSDPDRDYYGYTF.

V usage is TRBV7-6 and J usage is TRBJ2-1; 7 bases are shared with TRBD1. This CDR3 has 13 residues. V lost 5 bases, J lost 4 bases, and 2 bases stayed unmatched. The germline gives CDR1 SGHVS, CDR2 FNYEAQ. DNA of the CDR3: TGTGCCAGCAGCCCACAGGGGTACAATGAGCAGTTCTTC. Amino acid sequence: CASSPQGYNEQFF.

The chain links TRBV30 to TRBJ2-3; 9 nucleotides match TRBD2. The germline gives CDR1 GTSNPN, CDR2 SVGIG (reference sequence). The CDR3 loop spans 15 amino acids. Trimming took 3 bases from V and 6 from J; bases not matched to a gene: 10. The CDR3 reads CAWSLAGASGDTQYF. CDR3 DNA: TGTGCCTGGAGCTTAGCGGGGGCCTCCGGGGATACGCAGTATTTT.

The chain couples TRBV27 to TRBJ2-1; no clear D gene. This CDR3 has 14 residues. Germline V lookup: CDR1 MNHEY, CDR2 SMNVEV (reference sequence). Trimming removed 2 bases from V and 0 bases from J, with 5 bases in between. The CDR3, as DNA: TGTGCCAGCAGTTTAGCCAGCTCCTACAATGAGCAGTTCTTC. It translates to CASSLASSYNEQFF.

The V gene is TRBV15, the J gene TRBJ2-7; D might be TRBD1 (5 bases). Trimming pared 0 bases from V and 3 bases from J, leaving 12 bases between. Germline V gene data show CDR1 as LNHNV and CDR2 as YYDKDF (reference sequence). The CDR3 is 15 residues long. As DNA, the CDR3 is TGTGCCACCAGCAGAGATAGGGGCGGTTTCTACGAGCAGTACTTC. Translated, it gives CATSRDRGGFYEQYF.

A single count supports this clone. V is TRBV5-1 and J is TRBJ1-1; D ambiguous. V lost 4 bases and J lost 1, with 11 bases in between. The CDR3 contains 14 residues. CDR1 and CDR2 (germline): SGHRS, YFSETQ. CDR3 sequence reads: CASSVRGQNTEAFF. The CDR3 DNA follows: TGCGCCAGCAGCGTCCGGGGTCAGAACACTGAAGCTTTCTTT. Full variable domain (remainder filled in from reference TRBV5-1 and TRBJ1-1): KAGVTQTPRYLIKTRGQQVTLSCSPISGHRSVSWYQQTPGQGLQFLFEYFSETQRNKGNFPGRFSGRQFSNSRSEMNVSTLELGDSALYLCASSVRGQNTEAFFGQGTRLTVV.

The CDR3 loop reads CATTRTGTEAFF. The CDR3 DNA sequence: TGTGCCACCACCCGAACAGGGACTGAAGCTTTCTTT. The chain is built from TRBV28 and TRBJ1-1; D possibly corresponds to TRBD1 (6 bases). The V gene's germline CDR1 is MDHEN and CDR2 SYDVKM. The CDR3 sequence is 12 residues long. V was cut by 10 bases and J by 5 bases, with 14 bases left in between.

The chain joins TRBV18 to TRBJ2-3; 12 bases line up with TRBD2. Germline V gene lookup returns CDR1 KGHSH and CDR2 LQKENI. There are 16 residues in the CDR3. The junction had 4 bases not matched to a gene; V was cut back by 5 bases and J by 1 base. CDR3 in DNA: TGTGCCAGCTCATCTTCTAGCGGGGGGGGCACAGATACGCAGTATTTT. It specifies CASSSSSGGGTDTQYF.

The V gene is TRBV5-1, the J gene TRBJ1-2; TRBD1 matches 12 bases. The CDR3 has 18 amino acids. Germline loops: CDR1 SGHRS, CDR2 YFSETQ. V was clipped by 3 bases and J by 5 bases; unmatched bases: 14. CDR3 in amino acids: CASSSRAGQGASRYGYTF. CDR3 DNA sequence: TGCGCCAGCAGCTCGCGCGCGGGACAGGGGGCGTCACGGTATGGCTACACCTTC.

V usage is TRBV28 and J usage is TRBJ2-7; 12 bases are a match to TRBD2. CDR3 size: 14 residues. Per germline, CDR1 MDHEN and CDR2 SYDVKM. The V segment lost 5 bases and the J segment 2 bases; nucleotides outside the gene matches: 1. The CDR3 loop reads CASSRTSGAYEQYF. CDR3 DNA sequence: TGTGCCAGCAGTAGGACTAGCGGGGCCTACGAGCAGTACTTC.

The chain is built from TRBV19 and TRBJ1-1; 8 bases line up with TRBD1. The CDR3 is made up of 13 amino acids. In germline, CDR1 is LNHDA, CDR2 SQIVND (reference sequence). V shed 9 bases, J shed 1 base, and the junction held 4 bases outside the gene matches. CDR3 in amino acids: CASRGRGNTEAFF. DNA for the CDR3: TGTGCCAGCAGGGGGCGCGGGAACACTGAAGCTTTCTTT.

The chain links TRBV5-1 to TRBJ2-1; possibly TRBD2 for D (7 bases). Trimming stripped 6 bases from V and 0 bases from J, with 13 bases between. The CDR3 spans 15 residues. Germline CDR1 is SGHRS and CDR2 is YFSETQ. CDR3 amino acids: CASIRGGASYNEQFF. CDR3 DNA sequence: TGCGCCAGCATCAGAGGGGGGGCCTCCTACAATGAGCAGTTCTTC. Combining the CDR3 with reference TRBV5-1 and TRBJ2-1 gives the whole variable domain KAGVTQTPRYLIKTRGQQVTLSCSPISGHRSVSWYQQTPGQGLQFLFEYFSETQRNKGNFPGRFSGRQFSNSRSEMNVSTLELGDSALYLCASIRGGASYNEQFFGPGTRLTVL.

The CDR3 DNA follows: TGTGCCAGCAGCCACCAGGGGAAGAACACTGAAGCTTTCTTT. Translation gives CASSHQGKNTEAFF. V gene TRBV7-9 combines with J gene TRBJ1-1, with D tentatively TRBD1 (6 bases). CDR1 and CDR2 from the germline V gene are SEHNR and FQNEAQ (reference sequence). The CDR3 length is 14 residues. Trimming left V 5 bases short and J 1 base short, with 11 bases between. The complete variable domain, with remaining parts taken from reference TRBV7-9 and TRBJ1-1, reads DTGVSQNPRHKITKRGQNVTFRCDPISEHNRLYWYRQTLGQGPEFLTYFQNEAQLEKSRLLSDRFSAERPKGSFSTLEIQRTEQGDSAMYLCASSHQGKNTEAFFGQGTRLTVV.

Many counts were recorded for this clone. The V and J genes are TRBV29-1 and TRBJ2-2; D is undetermined. The CDR3 runs to 11 residues. V was shortened by 4 bases and J by 7 bases, with 7 bases between the two germline ends. CDR1 is SQVTM, CDR2 ANQGSEA, per germline. The CDR3 DNA follows: TGCAGCGTTGTATCTGTCGGGGAGCTGTTTTTT. Translated: CSVVSVGELFF.

The rearrangement joins TRBV7-2 to TRBJ1-6, with D hard to call. V was pared by 4 bases and J by 8 bases, with 15 bases between. Looked up from germline, CDR1 is SGHTA and CDR2 is FQGNSA. This CDR3 spans 15 amino acids. The CDR3 protein is CASSSLSGVDSPLHF. The CDR3 nucleotides are TGTGCCAGCAGCTCCCTGAGTGGAGTTGATTCACCCCTCCACTTT.

V gene TRBV15 combines with J gene TRBJ1-5, with 8 bases lining up with TRBD1. Trimming took 1 base from V and 3 from J; bases not matched to a gene: 8. The germline V gene encodes CDR1 LNHNV and CDR2 YYDKDF (reference sequence). The CDR3 totals 17 residues. The CDR3 is CATSRGGGQALNQPQHF. The CDR3 nucleotides are TGTGCCACCAGCAGAGGGGGGGGACAGGCGCTCAATCAGCCCCAGCATTTT.

The chain has TRBV2 and TRBJ2-7; the D is unclear. Germline V gene data show CDR1 as SNHLY and CDR2 as FYNNEI. There are 14 residues in the CDR3. Trimming stripped 1 base from V and 0 bases from J, with 7 bases between. The CDR3 region is CASSEVESSYEQYF. Here the CDR3 DNA reads TGTGCCAGCAGTGAAGTCGAGAGCTCCTACGAGCAGTACTTC. The whole variable domain, filled in from reference TRBV2 and TRBJ2-7, reads EPEVTQTPSHQVTQMGQEVILRCVPISNHLYFYWYRQILGQKVEFLVSFYNNEISEKSEIFDDQFSVERPDGSNFTLKIRSTKLEDSAMYFCASSEVESSYEQYFGPGTRLTVT.

By its share, this clone is medium-sized. The chain carries TRBV10-2 and TRBJ1-2; 9 bases match TRBD1. The CDR3 is 17 amino acids. Germline V gives CDR1 WSHSY, CDR2 SAAADI. Trimming took 3 bases from V and 4 from J; bases not matched to a gene: 12. The CDR3 DNA reads TGCGCCAGCAGTGAAGGGATAGTCGGACAGGGGAGCTATGGCTACACCTTC. It translates to CASSEGIVGQGSYGYTF.

The chain carries TRBV11-2 and TRBJ2-3, with D unresolved. The V gene's germline CDR1 is SGHAT and CDR2 FQNNGV. Trimming removed 0 bases at V and 3 bases at J, with 10 bases between. The CDR3 is 15 amino acids. CDR3 residues: CASSLEPRRTDTQYF. The CDR3 nucleotides are TGTGCCAGCAGCTTAGAACCTCGGCGGACAGATACGCAGTATTTT. The complete variable domain, with remaining parts taken from reference TRBV11-2 and TRBJ2-3, reads EAGVAQSPRYKIIEKRQSVAFWCNPISGHATLYWYQQILGQGPKLLIQFQNNGVVDDSQLPKDRFSAERLKGVDSTLKIQPAKLEDSAVYLCASSLEPRRTDTQYFGPGTRLTVL.

This sequence joins TRBV4-1 and TRBJ1-2; 10 bases line up with TRBD1. This CDR3 has 16 amino acids. Per the germline V gene, CDR1 is MGHRA and CDR2 is YSYEKL. The ends lost 0 bases at V and 5 bases at J; junction bases unmatched: 6. The CDR3 DNA reads TGCGCCAGCAGCCAAGAGTTTGGGACAGGGGTTTATGGCTACACCTTC. Amino acid sequence: CASSQEFGTGVYGYTF.

The chain joins TRBV28 to TRBJ1-1, with D tentatively TRBD1 (6 bases). Germline V gene lookup returns CDR1 MDHEN and CDR2 SYDVKM. The V and J ends lost 6 bases and 12 bases respectively, with 17 bases between them. The CDR3 covers 12 residues. The CDR3 spells CASSLPGQIPFF. The DNA for the CDR3 is TGTGCCAGCAGCTTACCGGGACAAATACCTTTCTTT.

The CDR3 DNA reads TGTGCCAGCAAAAGAGGAGGGGACTCCTACGAGCAGTACTTC. As protein: CASKRGGDSYEQYF. This chain uses TRBV7-2 with TRBJ2-7, with a possible D match to TRBD2 (6 bases). Trimming stripped 7 bases from V and 0 bases from J, with 13 bases between. This CDR3 is built from 14 residues. Looked up from germline, CDR1 is SGHTA and CDR2 is FQGNSA.